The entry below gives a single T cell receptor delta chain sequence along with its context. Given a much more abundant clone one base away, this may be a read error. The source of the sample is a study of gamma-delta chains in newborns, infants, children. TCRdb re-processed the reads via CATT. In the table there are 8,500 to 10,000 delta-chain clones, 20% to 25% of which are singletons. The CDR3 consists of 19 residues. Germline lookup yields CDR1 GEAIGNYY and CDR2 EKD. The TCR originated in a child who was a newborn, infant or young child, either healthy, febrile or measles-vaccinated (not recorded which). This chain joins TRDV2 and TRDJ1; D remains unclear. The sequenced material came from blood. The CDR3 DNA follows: TGTGCCTGTGACAAATTAAATCCGGGTCCATCGTCGAACACCAATAAACTCATCTTT. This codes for CACDKLNPGPSSNTNKLIF.